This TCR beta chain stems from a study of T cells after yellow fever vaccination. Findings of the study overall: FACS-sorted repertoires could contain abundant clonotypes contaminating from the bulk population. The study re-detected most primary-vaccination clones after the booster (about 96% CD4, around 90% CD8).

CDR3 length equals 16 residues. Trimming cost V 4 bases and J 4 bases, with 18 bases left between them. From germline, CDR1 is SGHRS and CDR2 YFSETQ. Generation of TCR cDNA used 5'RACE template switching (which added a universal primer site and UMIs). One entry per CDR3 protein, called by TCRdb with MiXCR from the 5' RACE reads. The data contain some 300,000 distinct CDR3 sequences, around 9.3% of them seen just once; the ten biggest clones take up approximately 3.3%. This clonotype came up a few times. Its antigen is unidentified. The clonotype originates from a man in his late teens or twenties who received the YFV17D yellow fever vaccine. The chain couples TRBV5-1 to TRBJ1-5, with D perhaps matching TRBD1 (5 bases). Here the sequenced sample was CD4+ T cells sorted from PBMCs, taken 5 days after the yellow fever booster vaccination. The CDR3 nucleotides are TGCGCCAGCAGCCCGAAAGGGGACGGAGAAAATCAGCCCCAGCATTTT. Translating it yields CASSPKGDGENQPQHF.